Listed below are T cell receptor beta chains from one sample, sequenced in a study of blood T cell repertoires in COVID-19. Measured with immunoSEQ multiplex PCR; TCRdb has only the in-frame clones, and not every one. This table has under 200,000 clones, 60% to 85% appearing once. The sample taken for sequencing was peripheral blood. Every receptor here comes from a woman aged 55 to 70 with COVID-19, enrolled during active disease. Both conserved end residues are part of each CDR3. D genes are given only for firm matches. Some rows mark clone size as missing; the rest say once, few, many or name a class of expanded clone.

j_call d_call v_call clone_size cdr3_aa cdr3_nt
TRBJ2-3 TRBD2 TRBV7-3 - CASSRAGGQTDTQYF TGTGCCAGCAGCCGAGCGGGAGGACAGACAGATACGCAGTATTTT
TRBJ1-2 - TRBV6-5 - CASSYSNRDSYTF TGTGCCAGCAGTTACTCGAACAGGGACAGCTACACCTTC
TRBJ2-2 TRBD1 TRBV18 - CASSLGQLNTGELFF TGTGCCAGCTCCTTGGGACAGTTGAACACCGGGGAGCTGTTTTTT
TRBJ1-5 - TRBV9 - CASSVATRVDSNQPQHF TGTGCCAGCAGCGTAGCTACTCGAGTCGATAGCAATCAGCCCCAGCATTTT
TRBJ1-4 TRBD1 TRBV3-1/TRBV3-2 - CASSQERPGGEKLFF TGTGCCAGCAGCCAAGAGAGGCCAGGGGGGGAAAAACTGTTTTTT
TRBJ1-1 - TRBV24-1 - CATSDNTPNTEAFF TGTGCCACCAGTGATAATACACCTAACACTGAAGCTTTCTTT
TRBJ2-1 TRBD2 TRBV6-6 - CASSPTSGRANEQFF TGTGCCAGCAGTCCCACTAGCGGGAGGGCCAATGAGCAGTTCTTC
TRBJ1-5 TRBD1 TRBV6-5 few CASTNRGQGQPQHF TGTGCCAGCACCAACAGGGGGCAGGGTCAGCCCCAGCATTTT
TRBJ1-2 - TRBV2 - CASSRRGVNYGYTF TGTGCCAGCAGCCGCAGGGGTGTGAACTATGGCTACACCTTC
TRBJ2-3 TRBD2 TRBV7-2 - CASSLASGRPTDTQYF TGTGCCAGCAGCTTAGCTAGCGGGAGACCCACAGATACGCAGTATTTT
TRBJ2-5 TRBD2 TRBV28 - CASSSIAGGPFNEKETQYF TGTGCCAGCAGTTCAATAGCGGGGGGGCCATTTAATGAAAAAGAGACCCAGTACTTC
TRBJ2-5 - TRBV7-2 - CASSLVAERQETQYF TGTGCCAGCAGCTTAGTAGCGGAGCGGCAAGAGACCCAGTACTTC
TRBJ2-3 TRBD2 TRBV25-1 - CASSDPSGHLDTQYF TGTGCCAGCAGTGACCCTAGCGGGCACTTAGATACGCAGTATTTT
TRBJ2-7 - TRBV3-1/TRBV3-2 - CASSQDFTHYEQYF TGTGCCAGCAGCCAAGATTTCACTCACTACGAGCAGTACTTC
TRBJ1-1 - TRBV11-2 - CASSLAGRANTEAFF TGTGCCAGCAGCTTAGCGGGCAGGGCGAACACTGAAGCTTTCTTT
TRBJ1-1 - TRBV18 - CASSPLTGSVEAFF TGTGCCAGCTCACCTCTTACAGGCTCTGTTGAAGCTTTCTTT
TRBJ2-2 TRBD2 TRBV7-3 - CASSFPAGGGGTGELFF TGTGCCAGCAGCTTCCCAGCGGGAGGGGGGGGCACCGGGGAGCTGTTTTTT
TRBJ1-3 TRBD1 TRBV11-2 - CASSLWGQGALHSGNTIYF TGTGCCAGCAGCTTATGGGGACAGGGGGCCCTCCACTCTGGAAACACCATATATTTT
TRBJ2-2 TRBD2 TRBV6-2/TRBV6-3 - CASSLGLADPRDAGELFF TGTGCCAGCAGCCTGGGACTAGCGGATCCGCGGGACGCCGGGGAGCTGTTTTTT
TRBJ1-2 - TRBV7-8 - CASSSLSRGYTF TGTGCCAGCAGCTCCCTGAGTCGTGGCTACACCTTC
TRBJ2-1 TRBD2 TRBV29-1 - CSSGTSGYNEQFF TGCAGCTCCGGGACTAGCGGCTACAATGAGCAGTTCTTC
TRBJ2-7 - TRBV4-2 - CASSQTRTGTINYEQYF TGTGCCAGCAGCCAAACCCGGACAGGGACTATCAACTACGAGCAGTACTTC
TRBJ2-7 - TRBV23-1 - CASSLLAGSGEQYF TGCGCCAGCAGTCTCCTGGCAGGGTCAGGCGAGCAGTACTTC
TRBJ2-1 TRBD1 TRBV27 few CASSLYRGSYNEQFF TGTGCCAGCAGTTTATACAGGGGCTCCTACAATGAGCAGTTCTTC
TRBJ1-5 - TRBV5-6 - CASSSQGWVSNQPQHF TGTGCCAGCAGTTCCCAGGGCTGGGTGAGCAATCAGCCCCAGCATTTT
TRBJ2-2 - TRBV6-1 few CASSEGVFGGVGELFF TGTGCCAGCAGTGAAGGGGTCTTTGGCGGGGTCGGGGAGCTGTTTTTT
TRBJ2-5 TRBD2 TRBV28 few CASSLWIPGLPGETQYF TGTGCCAGCAGTTTATGGATACCGGGACTACCAGGGGAGACCCAGTACTTC
TRBJ1-6 - TRBV9 - CASSVQGSLSPLHF TGTGCCAGCAGCGTCCAGGGTAGTCTTTCACCCCTCCACTTT
TRBJ1-6 - TRBV5-1 - CASSPDEGWNNSPLHF TGCGCCAGCAGCCCGGACGAGGGATGGAATAATTCACCCCTCCACTTT
TRBJ1-6 - TRBV9 - CASSVAGSVPLHF TGTGCCAGCAGCGTAGCGGGTTCGGTTCCCCTCCACTTT
TRBJ2-2 TRBD1 TRBV19 few CASSTDRGLAGELFF TGTGCCAGTAGTACTGACAGGGGATTAGCCGGGGAGCTGTTTTTT
TRBJ2-3 TRBD2 TRBV19 - CASRAGLAGFTDTQYF TGTGCCAGTAGGGCCGGACTAGCGGGATTCACAGATACGCAGTATTTT
TRBJ2-3 TRBD2 TRBV7-3 - CASSPRGVSTDTQYF TGTGCCAGCAGCCCACGGGGGGTAAGCACAGATACGCAGTATTTT
TRBJ2-1 - TRBV2 - CASHQAGTGRGEQFF TGTGCCAGCCATCAGGCCGGTACAGGCCGCGGTGAGCAGTTCTTC
TRBJ2-1 TRBD1 TRBV3-1/TRBV3-2 - CASSLGQATGNEQFF TGTGCCAGCAGCCTCGGACAGGCCACGGGCAATGAGCAGTTCTTC
TRBJ1-6 - TRBV27 - CASRRWTYNSPLHF TGTGCCAGCAGACGGTGGACTTATAATTCACCCCTCCACTTT
TRBJ2-3 TRBD2 TRBV3-1/TRBV3-2 - CASSPNHSGESTDTQYF TGTGCCAGCAGTCCCAACCATAGCGGGGAGAGCACAGATACGCAGTATTTT
TRBJ2-3 - TRBV11-2 - CASSLDLGVDTQYF TGTGCCAGCAGCTTAGATCTCGGGGTAGATACGCAGTATTTT
TRBJ2-5 TRBD1 TRBV6-6 - CASSYPTGAQETQYF TGTGCCAGCAGTTACCCGACAGGGGCGCAAGAGACCCAGTACTTC
TRBJ2-1 - TRBV28 - CASSRRMAGYSYNEQFF TGTGCCAGCAGTCGCAGGATGGCGGGATACTCCTACAATGAGCAGTTCTTC
TRBJ1-3 TRBD1 TRBV5-8 - CASSLGTGAAGNTIYF TGTGCCAGCAGCTTGGGGACAGGGGCCGCTGGAAACACCATATATTTT
TRBJ2-2 TRBD1 TRBV19 - CASSIDPVNRGNTGELFF TGTGCCAGTAGTATAGATCCGGTTAACAGGGGGAACACCGGGGAGCTGTTTTTT
TRBJ2-7 TRBD2 TRBV2 few CASRIAGGSYEQYF TGTGCCAGCAGAATAGCGGGAGGCTCTTACGAGCAGTACTTC
TRBJ2-7 TRBD1 TRBV9 once CASSPGQSYEQYF TGTGCCAGCAGCCCGGGACAGTCCTACGAGCAGTACTTC
TRBJ2-2 - TRBV4-2 - CASPAGVTGELFF TGTGCCAGCCCGGCAGGGGTCACCGGGGAGCTGTTTTTT
TRBJ1-5 - TRBV6-6 few CASNLFGQSNQPQHF TGTGCCAGCAACCTTTTTGGACAGAGCAATCAGCCCCAGCATTTT
TRBJ2-2 - TRBV30 - CAWRNRVAGELFF TGTGCCTGGAGGAACAGGGTCGCCGGGGAGCTGTTTTTT
TRBJ2-1 TRBD2 TRBV29-1 once CSHLRGAGGNEQFF TGCAGCCACCTTCGGGGAGCGGGAGGGAATGAGCAGTTCTTC
TRBJ1-6 - TRBV28 once CASSPGDSSYNSPLHF TGTGCCAGCAGTCCTGGAGATAGCTCCTATAATTCACCCCTCCACTTT
TRBJ1-6 TRBD1 TRBV3-1/TRBV3-2 few CASSFTGDSPLHF TGTGCCAGCAGCTTTACAGGGGACTCACCCCTCCACTTT
TRBJ2-5 TRBD1 TRBV28 - CASRSNPRLDRGQETQYF TGTGCCAGCAGATCCAACCCGCGTCTGGACAGGGGGCAAGAGACCCAGTACTTC
TRBJ1-1 - TRBV2 - CASRQGVRTEAFF TGTGCCAGCAGACAGGGTGTTCGGACTGAAGCTTTCTTT
TRBJ2-1 - TRBV6-5 - CASRPTGSNEQFF TGTGCCAGCAGGCCGACGGGTTCCAATGAGCAGTTCTTC
TRBJ2-1 TRBD2 TRBV4-2 - CASSQEGPSSGRVNEQFF TGTGCCAGCAGCCAAGAAGGACCTTCTAGCGGGAGGGTCAATGAGCAGTTCTTC
TRBJ2-2 TRBD2 TRBV4-2 - CASSQEVVGGAVGELFF TGTGCCAGCAGCCAAGAGGTGGTCGGGGGGGCGGTCGGGGAGCTGTTTTTT